What follows are 28 T cell receptor beta chains derived from one specimen sequenced in a study of metastatic and nonmetastatic thyroid tumors. Thyroid surgery took place with no prior treatment in any patient. TCRdb re-analyzed the PCR reads through MiXCR. The top ten hold roughly a quarter of the sample, which has approximately 6,300 clones, around a third seen once. The sequencing sample was made of adjacent normal tissue. Source of these receptors: a male donor with papillary thyroid cancer or a benign thyroid nodule (not recorded which). Some clones in this sample may be carry-over from other donors' samples.

This clone was picked up a small number of times. The rearrangement links TRBV28 to TRBJ1-2; possibly TRBD1 for D (5 bases). This CDR3 is 14 amino acids long. Trimming pared 7 bases from V and 3 bases from J, leaving 15 bases between. In germline, CDR1 is MDHEN, CDR2 SYDVKM. The CDR3 loop reads CASTLGGADYGYTF. CDR3 nucleotides: TGTGCCAGCACCTTAGGCGGGGCTGACTATGGCTACACCTTC.

This clone was seen just once. The J gene is TRBJ2-7, the V gene TRBV20-1, with a possible D match to TRBD1 (6 bases). The germline V gene encodes CDR1 DFQATT and CDR2 SNEGSKA (reference sequence). V was trimmed by 6 bases and J by 6 bases, leaving 21 bases between them. There are 14 residues in the CDR3. CDR3: CSAHSDRHIGEQYF. In DNA, the CDR3 is TGCAGTGCACACTCTGACAGGCACATTGGCGAGCAGTACTTC.

This clone came up a few times. The gene calls are TRBV7-2 and TRBJ2-7, with 7 bases lining up with TRBD1. The V gene's germline CDR1 is SGHTA and CDR2 FQGNSA. J was trimmed by 0 bases and V by 6 bases; bases with no gene match: 8. The CDR3 spans 15 residues. CDR3 DNA: TGTGCCAGCAGTCAAGACAGGGCCAGCTCCTACGAGCAGTACTTC. Amino acids: CASSQDRASSYEQYF.

This rearrangement joins TRBV7-2 to TRBJ2-7; D possibly corresponds to TRBD2 (5 bases). CDR3 length: 14 residues. Germline lookup yields CDR1 SGHTA and CDR2 FQGNSA. The ends were cut back, 6 bases at V and 0 bases at J, with 12 bases in the middle. The CDR3 bases are TGTGCCAGCAGTACTTATGAGGGCTCCTACGAGCAGTACTTC. Residues: CASSTYEGSYEQYF.

This clone occurred a few times. The genes are TRBV19 and TRBJ1-1, with D possibly matching TRBD1 (6 bases). The germline gives CDR1 LNHDA, CDR2 SQIVND (reference sequence). The CDR3 covers 16 residues. Deletions cut 6 bases from V and 1 base from J, with 18 bases between. The CDR3, as DNA: TGTGCCAGTAGCCCAGGGAGGGGGAGTGGGAACACTGAAGCTTTCTTT. This codes for CASSPGRGSGNTEAFF.

This rearrangement joins TRBV11-3 to TRBJ2-7; 9 positions match TRBD2. The germline V gene encodes CDR1 SGHNT and CDR2 YENEEA. With V trimmed by 1 base and J by 2 bases, 18 bases remained unmatched. This CDR3 has 20 residues. CDR3: CASSLGESLAGWPVPYEQYF. The CDR3 nucleotides read TGTGCCAGCAGCTTAGGGGAGAGCCTAGCGGGATGGCCCGTTCCCTACGAGCAGTACTTC.

This clone was observed a handful of times. V gene TRBV13 combines with J gene TRBJ1-2, with 7 bases aligning to TRBD1. The CDR3 sequence is 16 residues long. Per germline, CDR1 PRHDT and CDR2 FYEKMQ (reference sequence). The V gene end was trimmed by 3 bases and the J gene end by 1 base; junction bases not matched to a gene: 8. For the CDR3, the DNA is TGTGCCAGCAGCTTGGTGGGAGGGGGCCTTAACTATGGCTACACCTTC. Amino acid sequence: CASSLVGGGLNYGYTF.

This chain links TRBV20-1 with TRBJ1-1; 9 bases are a match to TRBD1. This CDR3 is built from 13 residues. V was pared by 3 bases and J by 1 base, with 0 bases of the junction left unmatched. CDR1 is DFQATT and CDR2 is SNEGSKA in the germline V gene (reference sequence). CDR3 sequence (DNA): TGCAGTGCTAGGGACAGGGGGAACACTGAAGCTTTCTTT. This codes for CSARDRGNTEAFF.

This clone is medium-sized (0.01 to 0.1%) by share. This sequence joins TRBV7-7 and TRBJ2-1, with 8 bases that match TRBD2. Germline CDR1 reads SSHAT; CDR2 reads FNYEAQ (reference sequence). The length of the CDR3 is 14 residues. CDR3 protein: CASSGGHPYNEQFF. CDR3 DNA sequence: TGTGCTAGCTCGGGGGGGCACCCCTACAATGAGCAGTTCTTC. Full variable domain (remainder filled in from reference TRBV7-7 and TRBJ2-1): GAGVSQSPRYKVTKRGQDVTLRCDPISSHATLYWYQQALGQGPEFLTYFNYEAQPDKSGLPSDRFSAERPEGSISTLTIQRTEQRDSAMYRCASSGGHPYNEQFFGPGTRLTVL.

This clone appeared once. The chain recombines TRBV20-1 with TRBJ2-3, with D possibly being TRBD2 (6 bases). Trimming left V 6 bases short and J 0 bases short, with 10 bases between. From germline, CDR1 is DFQATT and CDR2 SNEGSKA (reference sequence). CDR3 length: 13 amino acids. The CDR3 region is CSAGGASTDTQYF. CDR3 nucleotides: TGCAGTGCCGGCGGGGCTAGCACAGATACGCAGTATTTT.

The chain combines TRBV5-1 with TRBJ2-7, with 7 bases fitting TRBD1. Trimming at V came to 4 bases and at J to 6 bases, leaving 7 bases not matched to a gene. Germline lookup yields CDR1 SGHRS and CDR2 YFSETQ. The CDR3 totals 13 residues. CDR3 residues: CASSTTGYSEQYF. The CDR3 DNA reads TGCGCCAGCAGCACGACAGGGTATAGCGAGCAGTACTTC. The variable domain in full, with the rest retrieved from reference TRBV5-1 and TRBJ2-7, is KAGVTQTPRYLIKTRGQQVTLSCSPISGHRSVSWYQQTPGQGLQFLFEYFSETQRNKGNFPGRFSGRQFSNSRSEMNVSTLELGDSALYLCASSTTGYSEQYFGPGTRLTVT.

Only a few counts were recorded for this clone. J is TRBJ2-1 and V is TRBV27; D may be TRBD1 or TRBD2 (6 bases each). Between the trimmed V and J ends, which lost 0 bases and 7 bases, there was a span of 13 bases. The CDR3 covers 15 residues. CDR1 is MNHEY, CDR2 SMNVEV, per germline (reference sequence). In DNA, the CDR3 is TGTGCCAGCAGTTTATCGACCCAGGGGAGGAATGAGCAGTTCTTC. Translation: CASSLSTQGRNEQFF.

The chain recombines TRBV7-8 with TRBJ2-2; D could derive from TRBD1 or TRBD2 (5 bases each). This CDR3 spans 14 amino acids. Germline V gives CDR1 SGHVS, CDR2 FQNEAQ. V was pared by 5 bases and J by 3 bases, with 10 bases between. This CDR3 is CASSLRGHTGELFF. The CDR3 DNA follows: TGTGCCAGCAGCCTGAGGGGACACACCGGGGAGCTGTTTTTT.

This clone was counted only a few times. The chain is built from TRBV6-2 or TRBV6-3 and TRBJ1-2, with a possible D match to TRBD1 (6 bases). The CDR3 contains 13 residues. V was pared by 5 bases and J by 4 bases, with 11 bases between. Germline CDR1 reads MNHEY; CDR2 reads SVGEGT. CDR3: CASSRGSGYGYTF. In nucleotides, the CDR3 is TGTGCCAGCAGTAGGGGGAGTGGCTATGGCTACACCTTC.

The J gene is TRBJ2-7, the V gene TRBV30; 7 nucleotides match TRBD1. CDR3 length: 12 amino acids. CDR1 and CDR2 (germline): GTSNPN, SVGIG (reference sequence). The ends lost 5 bases at V and 0 bases at J; junction bases unmatched: 1. The CDR3 sequence is CAWGDSSYEQYF. The CDR3 nucleotides read TGTGCCTGGGGGGACAGCTCCTACGAGCAGTACTTC.

The chain employs TRBV2 and TRBJ1-1, with D perhaps matching TRBD1 (6 bases). The V end lost 6 bases, the J end lost 5 bases, and 16 bases lay between the germline ends. The CDR3 runs to 14 residues. Germline loops: CDR1 SNHLY, CDR2 FYNNEI. The CDR3 DNA sequence: TGTGCCAGCAGCCAACAGGGATACATGACTGAAGCTTTCTTT. It is translated as CASSQQGYMTEAFF.

This chain connects TRBV7-2 to TRBJ2-3; D is unresolved. CDR3 length equals 14 residues. Trimming removed 4 bases from V and 1 base from J, with 9 bases in between. Looked up from germline, CDR1 is SGHTA and CDR2 is FQGNSA. Here the CDR3 reads CASSSYLRTDTQYF. Written as DNA, the CDR3 is TGTGCCAGCAGCTCCTATCTTCGCACAGATACGCAGTATTTT.

Notes on this clone: An end of the junction differs from the germline gene, which may be a read error. The chain uses TRBV5-4 and TRBJ2-1; 13 bases are a match to TRBD2. Germline loops: CDR1 SGHNT, CDR2 YYREEE (reference sequence). The CDR3 is 13 residues long. CDR3 amino acids: CARSSRTSGGQLF. CDR3 nucleotides: TGTGCCAGAAGCTCAAGGACTAGCGGGGGCCAGTTATTC. Using reference TRBV5-4 and TRBJ2-1 for the parts outside the CDR3, the full variable domain is ETGVTQSPTHLIKTRGQQVTLRCSSQSGHNTVSWYQQALGQGPQFIFQYYREEENGRGNFPPRFSGLQFPNYSSELNVNALELDDSALYLCARSSRTSGGQLFGPGTRLTVL.

In this sample, this clone turned up a few times. The chain is built from TRBV27 and TRBJ1-1; unclear D gene. The CDR3 loop spans 13 amino acids. V shed 3 bases and J shed 2 bases, with 7 bases lying between them. Germline loops: CDR1 MNHEY, CDR2 SMNVEV (reference sequence). The CDR3 DNA reads TGTGCCAGCAGTTTGATCAGTAACACTGAAGCTTTCTTT. Its translation: CASSLISNTEAFF.

This clone occurred a few times. The chain uses TRBV6-4 and TRBJ2-7, with no clear D. The CDR3 spans 12 residues. The V end was cut by 5 bases, the J end by 6 bases, with 11 bases between. Germline CDR1 MRHNA, CDR2 SNTAGT. CDR3 coding DNA: TGTGCCAGCAGTTCGACCATTGGCGAGCAGTACTTC. Its protein product is CASSSTIGEQYF.

The DNA for the CDR3 is TGTGCCAGCAGCTTAGATTACACTAGCACAGATACGCAGTATTTT. Amino acid sequence: CASSLDYTSTDTQYF. This chain links TRBV11-2 with TRBJ2-3, with D unclear. From germline, CDR1 is SGHAT and CDR2 FQNNGV. With 0 bases removed from V and 0 bases from J, the gap between germline ends came to 7 bases. CDR3 size: 15 residues.

This clone occurred a few times. The chain joins TRBV27 to TRBJ1-5; weak D call: TRBD1 (5 bases). CDR1 MNHEY and CDR2 SMNVEV come from the germline V gene (reference sequence). V was clipped by 6 bases and J by 1 base, with 13 bases between them. There are 15 residues in the CDR3. CDR3 sequence reads: CASRPTGGSNQPQHF. CDR3 coding DNA: TGTGCCAGCAGACCTACGGGGGGAAGCAATCAGCCCCAGCATTTT.

This clone was recorded a few times. This chain links TRBV20-1 with TRBJ2-7; 9 positions match TRBD1. J gave up 3 bases and V 5 bases, and 8 bases lay outside the gene matches. The length of the CDR3 is 14 residues. CDR1 is DFQATT, CDR2 SNEGSKA, per germline (reference sequence). CDR3 loop: CSARRDRAFYEQYF. In nucleotides, the CDR3 is TGCAGTGCTCGCCGGGACAGGGCCTTCTACGAGCAGTACTTC.

With regard to this clone: A much more abundant neighbour one base away suggests this may be a read error. The chain couples TRBV11-2 to TRBJ2-2, with a weak D call TRBD2 (5 bases). Trimming shortened V by 3 bases and J by 7 bases, and 21 bases separated the two germline ends. CDR1 is SGHAT, CDR2 FQNNGV, per germline. This CDR3 contains 17 residues. The CDR3 region has the DNA TGTGCCAGCAGCTTCCGAGCGGTGCGGTGGGGTGGCGGGGAGCTGTTTTTT. It is translated as CASSFRAVRWGGGELFF.

This clone has a handful of counts. This chain uses TRBV30 with TRBJ2-7; weak D call: TRBD1 (6 bases). Trimming took 3 bases from V and 6 from J, leaving 21 bases between them. Germline V gene data show CDR1 as GTSNPN and CDR2 as SVGIG (reference sequence). The CDR3 loop spans 15 amino acids. CDR3 loop: CAWSPRTELTGEQYF. The CDR3 DNA reads as TGTGCCTGGAGCCCCCGGACAGAGTTGACGGGCGAGCAGTACTTC.

Comments on this clone: The junction departs from germline at one end; a sequencing error may be responsible. The J gene is TRBJ1-2, the V gene TRBV24-1, with D uncertain. The length of the CDR3 is 12 residues. Germline loops: CDR1 KGHDR, CDR2 SFDVKD. CDR3 DNA: TGTGCCACCTTCGACGTTGGCTATGTCTACACCTTC. Its translation: CATFDVGYVYTF.

The chain is built from TRBV9 and TRBJ1-3; the match to TRBD1 covers 9 bases. Germline V gives CDR1 SGDLS, CDR2 YYNGEE. Trimming at V came to 3 bases and at J to 8 bases, leaving 9 bases not matched to a gene. The CDR3 contains 15 residues. For the CDR3, the DNA is TGTGCCAGCAGCGCCCGGGACAGGGCACTCGACACCATATATTTT. It encodes CASSARDRALDTIYF.

The chain links TRBV20-1 to TRBJ2-7; D remains unclear. Germline CDR1 and CDR2: DFQATT and SNEGSKA (reference sequence). This CDR3 is built from 14 residues. Deletions cut 0 bases from V and 3 bases from J, with 12 bases between. CDR3 nucleotide sequence: TGCAGTGCTAGAGATGCAGCCGGCATCTACGAGCAGTACTTC. Translated, it gives CSARDAAGIYEQYF.